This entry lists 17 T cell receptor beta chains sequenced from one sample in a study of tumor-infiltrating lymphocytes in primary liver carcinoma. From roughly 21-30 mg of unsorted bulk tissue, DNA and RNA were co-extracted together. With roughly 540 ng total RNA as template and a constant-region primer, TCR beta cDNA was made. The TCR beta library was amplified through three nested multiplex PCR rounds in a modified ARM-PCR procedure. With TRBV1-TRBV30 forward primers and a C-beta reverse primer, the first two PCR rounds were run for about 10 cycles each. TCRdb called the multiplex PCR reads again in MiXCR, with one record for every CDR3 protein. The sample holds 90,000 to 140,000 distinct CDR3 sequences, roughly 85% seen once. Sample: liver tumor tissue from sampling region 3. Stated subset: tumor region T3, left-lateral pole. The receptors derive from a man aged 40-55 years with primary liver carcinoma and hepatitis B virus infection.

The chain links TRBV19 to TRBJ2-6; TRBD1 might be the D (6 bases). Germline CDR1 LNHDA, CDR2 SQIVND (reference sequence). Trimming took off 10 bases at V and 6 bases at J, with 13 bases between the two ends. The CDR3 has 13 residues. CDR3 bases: TGTGCCACAACAGGGTGTGTGGCCAACGTCCTGACTTTC. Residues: CATTGCVANVLTF.

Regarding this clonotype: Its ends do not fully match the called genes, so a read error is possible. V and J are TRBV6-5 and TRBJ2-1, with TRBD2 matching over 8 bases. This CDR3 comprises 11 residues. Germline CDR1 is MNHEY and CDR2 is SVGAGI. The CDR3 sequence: CVSGSEGKQFF. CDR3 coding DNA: TGTGTCAGCGGGAGCGAGGGTAAGCAGTTCTTC.

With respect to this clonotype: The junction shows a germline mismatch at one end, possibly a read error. CDR3 amino acids: CTSSSGNIGELFF. In DNA, the CDR3 is TGCACCAGCAGTTCCGGGAACATCGGGGAACTGTTTTTT. This chain connects TRBV5-1 to TRBJ2-2, with a tentative D call TRBD2 (5 bases). The CDR3 is 13 amino acids. CDR1 SGHRS and CDR2 YFSETQ come from the germline V gene.

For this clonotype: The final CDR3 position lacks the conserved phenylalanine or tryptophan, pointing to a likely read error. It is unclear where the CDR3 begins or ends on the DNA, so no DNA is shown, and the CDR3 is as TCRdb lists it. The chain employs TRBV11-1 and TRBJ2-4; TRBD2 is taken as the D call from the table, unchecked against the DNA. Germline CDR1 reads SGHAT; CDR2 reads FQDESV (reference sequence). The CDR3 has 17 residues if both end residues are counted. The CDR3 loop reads CASSFPGTSGTINVQHL.

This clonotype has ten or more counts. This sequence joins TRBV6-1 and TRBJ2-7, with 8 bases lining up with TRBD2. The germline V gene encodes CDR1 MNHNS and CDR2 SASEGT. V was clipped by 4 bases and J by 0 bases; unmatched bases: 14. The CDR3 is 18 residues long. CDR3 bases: TGTGCCAGCAGTGGACCCGGGACTAGTCTTTCCTTCTCCTACGAGCAGTACTTC. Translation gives CASSGPGTSLSFSYEQYF.

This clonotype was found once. The CDR3 here is CASSQDGQGRCGYTF. In DNA form, the CDR3 reads TGCGCCAGCAGCCAAGATGGACAGGGGCGATGTGGCTACACCTTC. The chain joins TRBV4-1 to TRBJ1-2; 9 bases fit TRBD1. From germline, CDR1 is MGHRA and CDR2 YSYEKL. The CDR3 spans 15 residues. V shed 0 bases and J 7 bases; nucleotides not matched to a gene: 6.

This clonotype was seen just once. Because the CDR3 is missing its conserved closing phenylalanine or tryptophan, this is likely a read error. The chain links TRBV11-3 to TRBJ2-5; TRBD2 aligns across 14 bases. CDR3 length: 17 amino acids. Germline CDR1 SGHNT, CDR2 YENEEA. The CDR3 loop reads CASSFGTSGSPLETQYL. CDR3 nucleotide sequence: TGTGCCAGCAGCTTTGGGACTAGCGGGAGTCCTCTGGAGACACAGTACCTC.

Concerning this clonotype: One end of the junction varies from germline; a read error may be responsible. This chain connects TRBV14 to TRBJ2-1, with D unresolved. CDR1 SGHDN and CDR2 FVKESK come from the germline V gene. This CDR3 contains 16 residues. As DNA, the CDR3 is TGTGCCAACAGTGCCGTAGCAGGATGGGTAAACAATAAGCAGTTCTTC. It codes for CANSAVAGWVNNKQFF.

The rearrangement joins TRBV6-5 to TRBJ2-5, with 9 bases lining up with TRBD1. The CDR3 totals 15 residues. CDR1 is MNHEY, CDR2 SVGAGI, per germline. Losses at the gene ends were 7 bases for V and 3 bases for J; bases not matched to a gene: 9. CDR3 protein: CASIRTGAGEETQYF. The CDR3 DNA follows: TGTGCCAGCATCAGGACAGGGGCAGGTGAAGAGACCCAGTACTTC.

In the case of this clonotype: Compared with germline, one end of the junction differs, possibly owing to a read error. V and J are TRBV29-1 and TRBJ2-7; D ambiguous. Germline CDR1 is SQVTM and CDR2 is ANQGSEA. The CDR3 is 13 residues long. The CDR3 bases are TGCAGCGTTGTTGGCGCCCCCACATACGAGAAGTACTTC. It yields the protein CSVVGAPTYEKYF.

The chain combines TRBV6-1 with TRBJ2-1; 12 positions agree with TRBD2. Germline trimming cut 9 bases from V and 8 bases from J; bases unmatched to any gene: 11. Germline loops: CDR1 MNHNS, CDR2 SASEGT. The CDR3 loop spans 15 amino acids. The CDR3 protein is CASSLRTSGKHEQFF. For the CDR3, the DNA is TGTGCCAGTAGTCTTCGGACTAGCGGGAAGCATGAGCAGTTCTTC.

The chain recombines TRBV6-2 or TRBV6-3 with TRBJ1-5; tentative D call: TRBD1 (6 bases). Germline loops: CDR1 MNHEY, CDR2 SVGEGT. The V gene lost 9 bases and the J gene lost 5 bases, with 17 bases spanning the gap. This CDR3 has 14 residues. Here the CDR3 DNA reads TGTGCCAGTAGCCTCGACAGGAGAGATCAGCCCCAGCATTTT. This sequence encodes CASSLDRRDQPQHF.

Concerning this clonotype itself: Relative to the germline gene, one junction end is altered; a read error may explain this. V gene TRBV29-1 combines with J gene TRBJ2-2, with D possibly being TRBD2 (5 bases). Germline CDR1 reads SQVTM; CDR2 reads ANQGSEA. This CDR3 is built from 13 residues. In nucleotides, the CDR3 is TGCATCATTGCACAAAAACCGACCGGGGAACTGTTTTTT. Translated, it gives CIIAQKPTGELFF.

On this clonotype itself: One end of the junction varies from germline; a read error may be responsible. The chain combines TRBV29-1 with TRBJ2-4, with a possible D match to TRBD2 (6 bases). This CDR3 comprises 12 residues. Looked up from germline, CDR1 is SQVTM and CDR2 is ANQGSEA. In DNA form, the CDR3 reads TGCGGCGTAACTCACGGGCGGGGCATCCAGTACTTC. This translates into CGVTHGRGIQYF. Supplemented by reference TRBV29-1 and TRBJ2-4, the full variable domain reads SAVISQKPSRDICQRGTSLTIQCQVDSQVTMMFWYRQQPGQSLTLIATANQGSEATYESGFVIDKFPISRPNLTFSTLTVSNMSPEDSSIYLCGVTHGRGIQYFGAGTRLSVL.

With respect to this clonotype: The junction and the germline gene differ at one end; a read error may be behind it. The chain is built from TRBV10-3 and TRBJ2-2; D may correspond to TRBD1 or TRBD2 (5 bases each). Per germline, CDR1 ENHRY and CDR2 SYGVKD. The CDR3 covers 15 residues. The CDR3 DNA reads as TGTGCCATCAGCGCTACTAGGGGCCCCACCGGGGAGCTGTTCTTT. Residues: CAISATRGPTGELFF.

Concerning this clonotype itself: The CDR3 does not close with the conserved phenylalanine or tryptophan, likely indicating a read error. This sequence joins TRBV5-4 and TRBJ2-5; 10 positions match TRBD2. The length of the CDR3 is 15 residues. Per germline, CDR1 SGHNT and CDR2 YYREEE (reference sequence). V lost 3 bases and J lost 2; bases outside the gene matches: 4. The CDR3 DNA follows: TGTGCCAGCAGCTGGCGGACTAGCGGACAAGAGACCCAGTACTAC. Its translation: CASSWRTSGQETQYY.

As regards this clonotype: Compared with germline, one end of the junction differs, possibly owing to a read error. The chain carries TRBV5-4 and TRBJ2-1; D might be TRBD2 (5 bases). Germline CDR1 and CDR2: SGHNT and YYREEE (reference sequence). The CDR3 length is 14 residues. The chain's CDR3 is CASTTGLVNNEQFF. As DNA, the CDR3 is TGTGCCAGCACCACGGGGTTAGTGAACAATGAACAGTTCTTC.